A selection of T cell receptor beta chains follows, all from one sample in a study of Graves' ophthalmopathy and Graves' hyperthyroidism. TCRdb independently ran MiXCR on the multiplex PCR reads; one entry per CDR3 protein. Among under 250,000 distinct CDR3 sequences, roughly 21% were seen once, and the ten largest hold approximately 40%. Sequenced sample: peripheral blood. Receptor source: a woman between 45 and 60 years old with Graves' ophthalmopathy. CDR3s include the opening cysteine and the closing phenylalanine or tryptophan.

J gene: TRBJ2-5; V gene: TRBV7-2; CDR3 protein: CASRPSNRGLGETQYF
J gene: TRBJ1-5; V gene: TRBV16; CDR3 protein: CASSLRGDSNQPQHF
J gene: TRBJ1-1; V gene: TRBV7-6; CDR3 protein: CASSLRQGAVVAFF
J gene: TRBJ1-1; V gene: TRBV6-1; CDR3 protein: CASSEEPGGTDEAFF
J gene: TRBJ2-7; V gene: TRBV12-3/TRBV12-4; CDR3 protein: CASSRGEVAYEQYF
J gene: TRBJ1-1; V gene: TRBV4-2; CDR3 protein: CASSHYSNRGGSEAFF
J gene: TRBJ2-7; V gene: TRBV6-5; CDR3 protein: CASSSYRNSYEQYF
J gene: TRBJ2-5; V gene: TRBV15; CDR3 protein: CATSRRLGGGTQETQYF
J gene: TRBJ2-5; V gene: TRBV25-1; CDR3 protein: CASSELGGTETQYF
J gene: TRBJ1-1; V gene: TRBV6-2/TRBV6-3; CDR3 protein: CASSYSLLGDTEAFF
J gene: TRBJ2-7; V gene: TRBV20-1; CDR3 protein: CSARVSGSYYEQYF
J gene: TRBJ2-6; V gene: TRBV28; CDR3 protein: CASSLGDPSGANVLTF
J gene: TRBJ1-1; V gene: TRBV6-1; CDR3 protein: CASWPGGRNTEAFF
J gene: TRBJ2-2; V gene: TRBV25-1; CDR3 protein: CASSGPDRGVLPGELFF
J gene: TRBJ1-1; V gene: TRBV7-3; CDR3 protein: CASSLEVTRTEAFF
J gene: TRBJ1-5; V gene: TRBV30; CDR3 protein: CAWSEPPARSNQPQHF
J gene: TRBJ1-2; V gene: TRBV10-3; CDR3 protein: CAISDDLLYGYTF